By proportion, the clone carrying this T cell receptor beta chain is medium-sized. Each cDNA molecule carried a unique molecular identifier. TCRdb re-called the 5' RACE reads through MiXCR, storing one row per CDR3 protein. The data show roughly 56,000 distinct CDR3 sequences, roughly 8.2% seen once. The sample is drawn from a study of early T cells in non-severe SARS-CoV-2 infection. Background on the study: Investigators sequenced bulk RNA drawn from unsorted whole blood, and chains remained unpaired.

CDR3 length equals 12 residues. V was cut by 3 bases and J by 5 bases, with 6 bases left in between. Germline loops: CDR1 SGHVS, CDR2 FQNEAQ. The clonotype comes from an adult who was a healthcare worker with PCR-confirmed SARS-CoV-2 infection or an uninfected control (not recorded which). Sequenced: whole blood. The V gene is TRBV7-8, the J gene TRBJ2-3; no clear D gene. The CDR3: CASSLTGDTQYF. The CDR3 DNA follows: TGTGCCAGCAGCTTGACCGGAGATACGCAGTATTTT.